Sequencing of this T cell receptor (beta chain) was carried out in a study of blood T cell repertoires in COVID-19. About the study: T cells, B-cell-depleted T cells, or PBMCs provided the cDNA or gDNA that served as material.

Repertoires were generated with immunoSEQ multiplex PCR, while TCRdb's copy carries only in-frame clones and drops some. The data contain about 100,000 clones, 85% to 90% of them singletons. This CDR3 region has 15 residues. The V gene end was trimmed by 3 bases and the J gene end by 2 bases; junction bases not matched to a gene: 2. Germline V lookup: CDR1 SGHTS, CDR2 YDEGEE. The receptor was derived from a human donor in a cohort sampled during active COVID-19. The sequenced sample was peripheral blood. The rearrangement joins TRBV5-8 to TRBJ2-3; TRBD1 matches at 11 bases. CDR3 amino acids: CASSYGQGATDTQYF. DNA for the CDR3: TGTGCCAGCAGCTACGGACAGGGGGCCACAGATACGCAGTATTTT.